These 13 T cell receptor beta chains share one sample of origin, sequenced in a study of T-cell memory formation after mild COVID-19. In TCRdb, the 5' RACE reads were re-called with MiXCR into one record per CDR3 protein. The sample has about 470,000 distinct CDR3 sequences, around 25% seen once. Sequenced sample: PBMCs or a T cell subset sorted from them (not recorded which). Receptor source: an adult woman who had mild COVID-19 (a few samples of this study predate the infection). Cell type and time point are not known.

A few counts support this clonotype. V is TRBV5-1 and J is TRBJ2-6; TRBD1 matches 8 bases. Trimming removed 4 bases from V and 2 bases from J; junction bases left unmatched: 8. Germline-derived CDR1 and CDR2 are SGHRS and YFSETQ. The CDR3 covers 17 residues. This CDR3 reads CASSPGQVLPGANVLTF. The DNA of the CDR3 is TGCGCCAGCAGCCCGGGACAGGTCCTGCCTGGGGCCAACGTCCTGACTTTC.

The chain couples TRBV7-2 to TRBJ1-1; 10 bases are a match to TRBD1. Germline V gene lookup returns CDR1 SGHTA and CDR2 FQGNSA. This CDR3 is built from 15 residues. The V gene end was trimmed by 6 bases and the J gene end by 0 bases; junction bases not matched to a gene: 4. CDR3 loop: CASRPGTGVNTEAFF. The CDR3 nucleotides read TGTGCCAGCAGACCCGGGACAGGGGTGAACACTGAAGCTTTCTTT.

J is TRBJ2-1 and V is TRBV24-1, with D perhaps being TRBD1 or TRBD2 (5 bases each). CDR3 length: 18 residues. Germline-derived CDR1 and CDR2 are KGHDR and SFDVKD. Trimming stripped 5 bases from V and 7 bases from J, with 26 bases between. The CDR3 is CATSASAAGTNNRNEQFF. The CDR3, as DNA: TGTGCCACCAGTGCCTCAGCCGCCGGGACCAATAATAGGAATGAGCAGTTCTTC.

This sequence joins TRBV12-3 or TRBV12-4 and TRBJ2-7; 10 bases fit TRBD1. The ends lost 6 bases at V and 2 bases at J; junction bases unmatched: 10. This CDR3 is built from 16 residues. The CDR3 region has the DNA TGTGCCAGCAGCCTCAGGACAGGGGGAACCCCCTACGAGCAGTACTTC. This encodes CASSLRTGGTPYEQYF.

The chain joins TRBV4-1 to TRBJ1-5; D remains ambiguous. The CDR3 spans 15 residues. The V gene's germline CDR1 is MGHRA and CDR2 YSYEKL. With 4 bases removed from V and 2 bases from J, the gap between germline ends came to 12 bases. The CDR3 is CASSRLLLGNQPQHF. The CDR3 coding sequence is TGCGCCAGCAGCCGCCTTCTCTTAGGCAATCAGCCCCAGCATTTT.

This sequence joins TRBV7-9 and TRBJ2-5; D not resolved. The V gene lost 1 base and the J gene lost 3 bases, with 6 bases spanning the gap. The germline V gene has CDR1 SEHNR and CDR2 FQNEAQ (reference sequence). The CDR3 length is 13 residues. The CDR3 is CASSLDAEETQYF. CDR3 nucleotide sequence: TGTGCCAGCAGCTTAGATGCTGAAGAGACCCAGTACTTC.

The V and J genes are TRBV6-5 and TRBJ2-5; D gene ambiguous. V was trimmed by 4 bases and J by 5 bases, leaving 17 bases between them. This CDR3 has 15 residues. Germline CDR1 reads MNHEY; CDR2 reads SVGAGI. The CDR3 sequence: CASSLRRVSGETQYF. CDR3 coding DNA: TGTGCCAGCAGTTTGCGTCGGGTGTCCGGGGAGACCCAGTACTTC.

This clonotype was found a few times. The chain combines TRBV20-1 with TRBJ2-5, with D perhaps matching TRBD1 or TRBD2 (5 bases each). V lost 0 bases to trimming and J lost 5 bases, with 19 bases between them. This CDR3 has 16 residues. Per germline, CDR1 DFQATT and CDR2 SNEGSKA (reference sequence). The CDR3 spells CSARDWTGTLGETQYF. The CDR3 DNA reads TGCAGTGCTAGAGACTGGACCGGGACGTTAGGGGAGACCCAGTACTTC.

Here the CDR3 reads CASSPSRGPSYEQYF. CDR3 nucleotides: TGTGCCAGCAGCCCCAGTCGGGGGCCCTCTTACGAGCAGTACTTC. V usage is TRBV7-2 and J usage is TRBJ2-7, with D possibly called TRBD1 or TRBD2 (6 bases each). V was pared by 5 bases and J by 4 bases, with 18 bases between. The CDR3 runs to 15 residues. Germline CDR1 is SGHTA and CDR2 is FQGNSA. The complete variable domain, with remaining parts taken from reference TRBV7-2 and TRBJ2-7, reads GAGVSQSPSNKVTEKGKDVELRCDPISGHTALYWYRQSLGQGLEFLIYFQGNSAPDKSGLPSDRFSAERTGGSVSTLTIQRTQQEDSAVYLCASSPSRGPSYEQYFGPGTRLTVT.

This clonotype occurred a few times. The rearrangement joins TRBV5-1 to TRBJ1-6; 10 positions match TRBD1. The CDR3 runs to 17 residues. V shed 4 bases, J shed 5 bases, and the junction held 9 bases outside the gene matches. Germline V CDR1 and CDR2: SGHRS, YFSETQ. CDR3 protein: CASSREGQGLNNSPLHF. The CDR3 bases are TGCGCCAGCAGCCGAGAGGGACAGGGGTTAAATAATTCACCCCTCCACTTT.

This clonotype was seen many times. This chain connects TRBV20-1 to TRBJ1-3, with 7 bases aligning to TRBD1. The trim removed 2 bases at V and 3 bases at J, leaving 10 bases unmatched. The CDR3 length is 16 residues. Germline assignment: CDR1 DFQATT and CDR2 SNEGSKA (reference sequence). Here the CDR3 DNA reads TGCAGTGCTAGACACACTACCGGGACAGTTGGAAACACCATATATTTT. This encodes CSARHTTGTVGNTIYF.

This clonotype occurred a few times. The rearrangement joins TRBV20-1 to TRBJ2-7; possibly TRBD2 for D (7 bases). The CDR3 totals 15 residues. Deletions cut 2 bases from V and 4 bases from J, with 18 bases between. Germline loops: CDR1 DFQATT, CDR2 SNEGSKA (reference sequence). For the CDR3, the DNA is TGCAGTGCTAGATATCACGGGGGGCCTTCGTACGAGCAGTACTTC. Residues: CSARYHGGPSYEQYF.

This clonotype occurred once. The V call is TRBV15, the J call TRBJ2-7, with D possibly matching TRBD1 (5 bases). The V gene's germline CDR1 is LNHNV and CDR2 YYDKDF (reference sequence). The ends were cut back, 1 base at V and 3 bases at J, with 10 bases in the middle. The CDR3 is 14 residues long. CDR3 in amino acids: CATSRADRDYEQYF. For the CDR3, the DNA is TGTGCCACCAGCAGAGCCGACAGAGACTACGAGCAGTACTTC.